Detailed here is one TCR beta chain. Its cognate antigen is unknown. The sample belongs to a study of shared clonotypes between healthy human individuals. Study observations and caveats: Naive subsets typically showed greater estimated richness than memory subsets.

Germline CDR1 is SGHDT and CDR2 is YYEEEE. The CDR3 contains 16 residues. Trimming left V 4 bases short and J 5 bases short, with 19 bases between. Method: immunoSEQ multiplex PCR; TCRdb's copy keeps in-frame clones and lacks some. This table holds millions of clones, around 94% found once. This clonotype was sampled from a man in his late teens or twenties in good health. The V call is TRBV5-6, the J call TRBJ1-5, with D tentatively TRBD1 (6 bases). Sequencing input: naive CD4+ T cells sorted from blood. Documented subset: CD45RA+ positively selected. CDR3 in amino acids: CASSRTGQGLHQPQHF. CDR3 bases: TGTGCCAGCAGCCGTACAGGGCAGGGGCTACATCAGCCCCAGCATTTT.